These 12 T cell receptor beta chains were all obtained from the same sample, sequenced in a study of follicular helper T cells after annual influenza vaccination. Sequencing was performed with immunoSEQ multiplex PCR; in TCRdb, only in-frame clones are kept and a portion is missing. The repertoire consists of about 11,000 clones, with over 75% occurring once and the leading ten covering roughly 0.86%. The material was CXCR5- memory CD4+ T cells sorted from blood, obtained 6 weeks after influenza vaccination. The receptors shown here come from an adult who received the influenza vaccine.

The chain combines TRBV21-1 with TRBJ1-3; the table's D gene call, TRBD1, was not cross checked with the DNA. TRBV21-1 is described as a pseudogene. The CDR3 totals 18 residues. The CDR3 nucleotides are TGTGCCAGCAGCATTCGGGCACACAGGTTAAGCTCTGGAAACACCATATATTTT. Protein: CASSIRAHRLSSGNTIYF.

The chain carries TRBV4-1 and TRBJ2-3; D possibly corresponds to TRBD2 (6 bases). Between the trimmed V and J ends, which lost 6 bases and 0 bases, there was a span of 22 bases. The CDR3 loop spans 18 amino acids. The germline gives CDR1 MGHRA, CDR2 YSYEKL. CDR3 nucleotides: TGCGCCAGCAGACTAGCAGCTTACGATCTCTCTAGCACAGATACGCAGTATTTT. It specifies CASRLAAYDLSSTDTQYF.

The rearrangement joins TRBV2 to TRBJ1-1, with 8 positions matching TRBD1. J lost 3 bases, V lost 7 bases, and 22 bases had no gene match. This CDR3 is 19 amino acids long. Germline CDR1 SNHLY, CDR2 FYNNEI. CDR3 DNA sequence: TGTGCCAGCATGCCCACCTATGTTTTCTGGACAGGGCAGGACACTGAAGCTTTCTTT. Protein product: CASMPTYVFWTGQDTEAFF.

As to this clone: Within the sample, other DNA sequences also encode this same CDR3. The V gene is TRBV2, the J gene TRBJ2-4, with TRBD2 identical over 14 bases. Germline V gene data show CDR1 as SNHLY and CDR2 as FYNNEI. J lost 1 base, V lost 5 bases, and 7 bases had no gene match. CDR3 length equals 18 residues. The CDR3 loop reads CASSKTSGGGRAKNIQYF. The CDR3 DNA reads TGTGCCAGCAGTAAGACTAGCGGGGGGGGTCGGGCCAAAAACATTCAGTACTTC.

This chain links TRBV6-1 with TRBJ2-7; possibly TRBD1 for D (6 bases). Trimming pared 4 bases from V and 5 bases from J, leaving 12 bases between. The germline gives CDR1 MNHNS, CDR2 SASEGT. The CDR3 loop spans 13 amino acids. CDR3 sequence: CASSAERGNEQYF. The DNA of the CDR3 is TGTGCCAGCAGTGCAGAGAGGGGGAACGAGCAGTACTTC.

The rearrangement links TRBV5-1 to TRBJ1-6; no definite D call. Trimming removed 1 base from V and 8 bases from J, with 7 bases in between. The CDR3 totals 13 residues. The germline V gene has CDR1 SGHRS and CDR2 YFSETQ. This CDR3 reads CASSLIGHSPLHF. The CDR3 DNA is TGCGCCAGCAGCTTGATCGGGCATTCACCCCTCCACTTT. Based on the CDR3 plus reference TRBV5-1 and TRBJ1-6, the full variable domain is KAGVTQTPRYLIKTRGQQVTLSCSPISGHRSVSWYQQTPGQGLQFLFEYFSETQRNKGNFPGRFSGRQFSNSRSEMNVSTLELGDSALYLCASSLIGHSPLHFGNGTRLTVT.

This clone is a singleton in its sample. This chain joins TRBV5-1 and TRBJ2-3; no firm D call. The CDR3 is 12 residues long. The germline CDR1 and CDR2 sequences are SGHRS and YFSETQ. Trimming stripped 1 base from V and 2 bases from J, with 2 bases between. The CDR3 coding sequence is TGCGCCAGCAGCTTGTCCACAGATACGCAGTATTTT. Encoded protein: CASSLSTDTQYF.

The chain joins TRBV7-3 to TRBJ2-2; D is unclear. The germline V and J ends were trimmed by 2 bases and 3 bases, with 7 bases remaining between them. From germline, CDR1 is SGHTA and CDR2 FQGTGA. The CDR3 covers 14 residues. The CDR3 sequence: CASSLSTYTGELFF. The CDR3, as DNA: TGTGCCAGCAGCTTATCTACTTACACCGGGGAGCTGTTTTTT. The full variable domain, rest sourced from reference TRBV7-3 and TRBJ2-2, is GAGVSQTPSNKVTEKGKYVELRCDPISGHTALYWYRQSLGQGPEFLIYFQGTGAADDSGLPNDRFFAVRPEGSVSTLKIQRTERGDSAVYLCASSLSTYTGELFFGEGSRLTVL.

This sequence joins TRBV6-1 and TRBJ1-1; 7 positions agree with TRBD1. The CDR3 contains 14 residues. From germline, CDR1 is MNHNS and CDR2 SASEGT. The V and J ends lost 2 bases and 4 bases, in that order; junction bases with no gene match: 4. CDR3 residues: CASSENRGGTEAFF. The CDR3 region has the DNA TGTGCCAGCAGTGAAAACAGGGGTGGCACTGAAGCTTTCTTT.

This clone was detected only a few times. The V call is TRBV5-4, the J call TRBJ2-7, with a weak D call TRBD2 (6 bases). Germline lookup yields CDR1 SGHNT and CDR2 YYREEE (reference sequence). This CDR3 region has 13 residues. V lost 0 bases, J lost 9 bases, and 13 bases lay in between. CDR3 nucleotides: TGTGCCAGCAGCTTGGGATCGCGGGAAACGCAGTACTTC. This codes for CASSLGSRETQYF.

The chain is built from TRBV6-5 and TRBJ2-3, with D uncertain. The CDR3 sequence is 15 residues long. Trimming shortened V by 6 bases and J by 0 bases, and 13 bases separated the two germline ends. Germline V lookup: CDR1 MNHEY, CDR2 SVGAGI. CDR3 bases: TGTGCCAGCAGGGGGTCCCTATGGAGCACAGATACGCAGTATTTT. Protein sequence: CASRGSLWSTDTQYF.

This chain links TRBV20-1 with TRBJ2-7; the D gene is possibly TRBD1 (7 bases). Between the trimmed V and J ends, which lost 6 bases and 6 bases, there was a span of 12 bases. Germline V lookup: CDR1 DFQATT, CDR2 SNEGSKA (reference sequence). The CDR3 contains 11 residues. The CDR3 is CSAQGGFEQYF. For the CDR3, the DNA is TGCAGTGCCCAGGGGGGATTCGAGCAGTACTTC.